The clone carrying this T cell receptor (beta chain) appeared a few times. As yet, its antigen is unknown. Germline V gives CDR1 SEHNR, CDR2 FQNEAQ (reference sequence). V dropped 4 bases and J dropped 10; count of bases not matched to a gene: 10. The CDR3 has 14 amino acids. This specimen comes from a study of human T cells and chemical hapten exposure. Time point meaning: pre-sensitization, week 0. Treatment defined: therapeutic diphenylcyclopropenone sensitization with weekly scalp DPC. Authors' data handling: Across samples, TCR counts had a median of roughly 98,000 and ranged from about 23,224 to 700,000. From the RACE reads, TCRdb called clonotypes with MiXCR, one entry per CDR3 protein. These V and J calls originate from TCRdb's pipeline instead of the authors' own analysis. In the table there are about 87,000 distinct CDR3 sequences, nearly 10% of which are singletons. General study findings and limits: DPC sensitization produced no change in TCRs with frequency above 1 in 1000. There was a positive correlation between PT1 expanded TCR counts and patch test score.

The gene calls are TRBV7-9 and TRBJ1-3; 7 nucleotides line up with TRBD1. The input for sequencing was whole blood, taken in connection with sensitization to the hapten diphenylcyclopropenone (DPC). This clonotype originated in a middle-aged woman with alopecia areata. Some clones in this sample may be carry-over from other donors' samples. The CDR3 region is CASSSGTEGLTIYF. CDR3 bases: TGTGCCAGCAGCTCCGGGACAGAGGGACTAACCATATATTTT.